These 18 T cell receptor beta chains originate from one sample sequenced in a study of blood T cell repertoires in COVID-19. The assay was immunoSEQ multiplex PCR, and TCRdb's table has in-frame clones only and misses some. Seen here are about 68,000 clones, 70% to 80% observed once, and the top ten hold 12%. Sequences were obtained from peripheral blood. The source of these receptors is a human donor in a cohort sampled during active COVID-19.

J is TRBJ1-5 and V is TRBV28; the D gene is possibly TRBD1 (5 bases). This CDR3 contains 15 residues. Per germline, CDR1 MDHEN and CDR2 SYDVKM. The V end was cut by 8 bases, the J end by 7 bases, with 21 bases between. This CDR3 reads CASSSLGQGYQPQHF. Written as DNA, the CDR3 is TGTGCCAGCTCCTCGTTGGGGCAGGGTTACCAGCCCCAGCATTTT.

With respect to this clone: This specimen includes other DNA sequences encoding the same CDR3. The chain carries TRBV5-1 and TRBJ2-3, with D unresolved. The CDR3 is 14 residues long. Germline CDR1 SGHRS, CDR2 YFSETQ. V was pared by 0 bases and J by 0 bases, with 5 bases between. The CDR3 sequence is CASSLVRSTDTQYF. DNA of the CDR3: TGCGCCAGCAGCTTGGTTCGTAGCACAGATACGCAGTATTTT.

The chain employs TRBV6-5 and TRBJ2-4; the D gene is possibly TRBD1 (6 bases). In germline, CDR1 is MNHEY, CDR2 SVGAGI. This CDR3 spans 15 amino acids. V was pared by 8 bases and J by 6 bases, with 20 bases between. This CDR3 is CASSRGAQVSNIQYF. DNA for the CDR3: TGTGCCAGCTCCAGGGGCGCACAGGTTTCAAACATTCAGTACTTC.

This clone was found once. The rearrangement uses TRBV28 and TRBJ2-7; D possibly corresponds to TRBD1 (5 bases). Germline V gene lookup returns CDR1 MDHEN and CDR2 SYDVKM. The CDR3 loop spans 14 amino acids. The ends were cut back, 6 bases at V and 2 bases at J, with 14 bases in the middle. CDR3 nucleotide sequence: TGTGCCAGCAGAGCCGCGACAGTTACCTACGAGCAGTACTTC. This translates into CASRAATVTYEQYF.

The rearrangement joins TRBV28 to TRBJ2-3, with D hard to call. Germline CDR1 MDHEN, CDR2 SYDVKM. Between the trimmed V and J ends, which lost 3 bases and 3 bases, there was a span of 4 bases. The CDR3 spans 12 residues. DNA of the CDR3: TGTGCCAGCAGTTTCCGGACAGATACGCAGTATTTT. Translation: CASSFRTDTQYF.

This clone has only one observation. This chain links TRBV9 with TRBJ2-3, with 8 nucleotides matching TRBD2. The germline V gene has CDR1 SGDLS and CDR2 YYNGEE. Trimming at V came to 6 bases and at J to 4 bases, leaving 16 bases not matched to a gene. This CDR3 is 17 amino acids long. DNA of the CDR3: TGTGCCAGCACCCAGAGTAGGGCGGGAGGACCTGCAGATACGCAGTATTTT. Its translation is CASTQSRAGGPADTQYF.

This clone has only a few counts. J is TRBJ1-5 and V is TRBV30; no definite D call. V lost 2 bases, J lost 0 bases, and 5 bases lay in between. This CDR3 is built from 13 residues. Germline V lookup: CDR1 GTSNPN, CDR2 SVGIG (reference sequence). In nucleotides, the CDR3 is TGTGCCTGGAGTACAGATAGCAATCAGCCCCAGCATTTT. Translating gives CAWSTDSNQPQHF.

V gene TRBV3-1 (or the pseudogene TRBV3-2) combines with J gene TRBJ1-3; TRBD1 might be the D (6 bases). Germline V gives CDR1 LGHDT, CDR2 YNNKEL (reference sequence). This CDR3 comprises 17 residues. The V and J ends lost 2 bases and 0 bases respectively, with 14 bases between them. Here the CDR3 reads CASSQRTGRSSGNTIYF. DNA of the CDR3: TGTGCCAGCAGCCAACGAACAGGGCGAAGCTCTGGAAACACCATATATTTT.

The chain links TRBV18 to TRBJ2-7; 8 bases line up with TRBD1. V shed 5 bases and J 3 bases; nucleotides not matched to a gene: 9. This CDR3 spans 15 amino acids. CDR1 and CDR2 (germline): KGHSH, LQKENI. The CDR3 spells CASSAWRDRSYEQYF. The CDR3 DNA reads TGTGCCAGCTCAGCCTGGAGGGACAGGAGCTACGAGCAGTACTTC.

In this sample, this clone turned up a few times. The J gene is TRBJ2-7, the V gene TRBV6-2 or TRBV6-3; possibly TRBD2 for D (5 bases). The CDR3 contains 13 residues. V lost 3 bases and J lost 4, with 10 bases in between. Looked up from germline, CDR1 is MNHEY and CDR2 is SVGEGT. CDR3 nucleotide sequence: TGTGCCAGCAGTTATCGGACGGGATACGAGCAGTACGTC. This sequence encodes CASSYRTGYEQYV.

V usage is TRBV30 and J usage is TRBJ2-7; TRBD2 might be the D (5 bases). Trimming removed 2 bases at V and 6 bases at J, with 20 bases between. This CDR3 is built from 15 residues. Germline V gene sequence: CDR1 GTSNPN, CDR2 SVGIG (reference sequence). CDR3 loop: CAWSPPRPGNGEQYV. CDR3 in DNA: TGTGCCTGGAGTCCCCCTAGGCCCGGGAATGGCGAGCAGTACGTC.

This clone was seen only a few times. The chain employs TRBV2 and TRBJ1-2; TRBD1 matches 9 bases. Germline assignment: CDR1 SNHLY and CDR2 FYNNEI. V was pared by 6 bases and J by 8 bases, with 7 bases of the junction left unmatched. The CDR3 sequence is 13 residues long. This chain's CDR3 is CASREGQGIGYTF. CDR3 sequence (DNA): TGTGCCAGCAGGGAGGGACAGGGCATCGGCTACACCTTC.

The CDR3 sequence: CAWSAPVSYQETQYF. CDR3 DNA sequence: TGTGCCTGGAGTGCCCCAGTATCGTACCAAGAGACCCAGTACTTC. This chain links TRBV30 with TRBJ2-5, with D unclear. CDR3 length: 15 amino acids. Trimming cost V 1 base and J 0 bases, with 12 bases left between them. CDR1 is GTSNPN, CDR2 SVGIG, per germline (reference sequence).

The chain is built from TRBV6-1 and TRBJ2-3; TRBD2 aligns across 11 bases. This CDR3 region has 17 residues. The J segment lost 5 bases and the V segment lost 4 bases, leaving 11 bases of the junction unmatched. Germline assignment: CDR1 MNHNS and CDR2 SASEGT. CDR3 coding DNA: TGTGCCAGCAGTGCCCAACTAGCGGGGGTTCCTGGAGATACGCAGTATTTT. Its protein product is CASSAQLAGVPGDTQYF.

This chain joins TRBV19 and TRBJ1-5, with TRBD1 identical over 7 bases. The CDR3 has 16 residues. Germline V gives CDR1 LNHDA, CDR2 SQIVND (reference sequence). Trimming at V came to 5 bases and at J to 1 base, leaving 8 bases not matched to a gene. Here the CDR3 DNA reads TGTGCCAGTAGTGGACCCGGGACAGAGAGCAATCAGCCCCAGCATTTT. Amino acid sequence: CASSGPGTESNQPQHF.

CDR3 nucleotides: TGCGCCAGCAGCGAAAGGAACAGGAATGGTAATTCACCCCTCCACTTT. This sequence encodes CASSERNRNGNSPLHF. The genes are TRBV4-3 and TRBJ1-6, with a weak D call TRBD1 (5 bases). V was cut by 5 bases and J by 6 bases, with 17 bases left in between. CDR1 is LGHNA and CDR2 is YSLEER in the germline V gene. The CDR3 loop spans 16 amino acids.

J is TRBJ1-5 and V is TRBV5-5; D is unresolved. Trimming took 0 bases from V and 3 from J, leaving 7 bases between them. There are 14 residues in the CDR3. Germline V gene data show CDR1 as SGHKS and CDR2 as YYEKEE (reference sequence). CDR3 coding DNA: TGTGCCAGCAGCTTGGGCCAGTTCAATCAGCCCCAGCATTTT. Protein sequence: CASSLGQFNQPQHF.

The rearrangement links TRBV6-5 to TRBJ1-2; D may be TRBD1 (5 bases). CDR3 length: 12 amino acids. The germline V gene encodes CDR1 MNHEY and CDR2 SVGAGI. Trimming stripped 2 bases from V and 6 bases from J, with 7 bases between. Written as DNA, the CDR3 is TGTGCCAGCAGTTACAAGGGGAATGGCTACACCTTC. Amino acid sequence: CASSYKGNGYTF.